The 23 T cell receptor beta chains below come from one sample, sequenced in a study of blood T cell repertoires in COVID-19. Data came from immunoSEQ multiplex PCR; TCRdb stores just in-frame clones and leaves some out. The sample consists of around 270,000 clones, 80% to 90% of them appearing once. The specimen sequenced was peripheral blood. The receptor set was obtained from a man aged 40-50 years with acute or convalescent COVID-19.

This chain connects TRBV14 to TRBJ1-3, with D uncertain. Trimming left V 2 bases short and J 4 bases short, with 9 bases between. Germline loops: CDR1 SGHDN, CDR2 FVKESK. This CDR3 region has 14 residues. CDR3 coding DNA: TGTGCCAGCAGCCAACAGGTGACCGGAAACACCATATATTTT. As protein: CASSQQVTGNTIYF.

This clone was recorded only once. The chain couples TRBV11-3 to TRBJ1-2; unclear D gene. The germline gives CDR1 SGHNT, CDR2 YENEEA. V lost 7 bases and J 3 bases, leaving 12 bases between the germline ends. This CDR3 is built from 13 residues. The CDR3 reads CASNNPRYYGYTF. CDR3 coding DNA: TGTGCCAGCAACAATCCCCGTTACTATGGCTACACCTTC.

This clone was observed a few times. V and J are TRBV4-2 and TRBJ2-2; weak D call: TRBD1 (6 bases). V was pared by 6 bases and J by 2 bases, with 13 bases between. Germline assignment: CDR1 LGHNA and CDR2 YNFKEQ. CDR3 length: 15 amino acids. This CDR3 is CASRTTGANTGELFF. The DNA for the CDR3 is TGTGCCAGCAGAACGACAGGAGCAAACACCGGGGAGCTGTTTTTT.

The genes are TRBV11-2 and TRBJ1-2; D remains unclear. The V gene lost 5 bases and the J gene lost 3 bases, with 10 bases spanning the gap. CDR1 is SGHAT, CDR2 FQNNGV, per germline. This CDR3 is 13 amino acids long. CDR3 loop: CASSPYGDYGYTF. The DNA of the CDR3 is TGTGCCAGCAGCCCTTACGGAGACTATGGCTACACCTTC.

The CDR3 spells CASSLTSSYEQYF. CDR3 sequence (DNA): TGTGCCAGCAGCTTAACTAGCTCCTACGAGCAGTACTTC. This chain joins TRBV7-8 and TRBJ2-7; TRBD2 might be the D (5 bases). V lost 2 bases and J 0 bases, leaving 5 bases between the germline ends. Germline V gene lookup returns CDR1 SGHVS and CDR2 FQNEAQ. CDR3 length: 13 residues. The whole variable domain, remainder taken from reference TRBV7-8 and TRBJ2-7, is GAGVSQSPRYKVAKRGQDVALRCDPISGHVSLFWYQQALGQGPEFLTYFQNEAQLDKSGLPSDRFFAERPEGSVSTLKIQRTQQEDSAVYLCASSLTSSYEQYFGPGTRLTVT.

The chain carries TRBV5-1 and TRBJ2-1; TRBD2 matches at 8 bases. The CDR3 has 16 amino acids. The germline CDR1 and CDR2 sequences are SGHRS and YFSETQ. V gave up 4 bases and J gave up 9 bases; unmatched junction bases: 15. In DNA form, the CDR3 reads TGCGCCAGCAGCGCCAGCGGGGGCCTTCCGTTAGTTGAGCAGTTCTTC. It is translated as CASSASGGLPLVEQFF. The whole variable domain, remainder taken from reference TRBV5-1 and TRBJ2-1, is KAGVTQTPRYLIKTRGQQVTLSCSPISGHRSVSWYQQTPGQGLQFLFEYFSETQRNKGNFPGRFSGRQFSNSRSEMNVSTLELGDSALYLCASSASGGLPLVEQFFGPGTRLTVL.

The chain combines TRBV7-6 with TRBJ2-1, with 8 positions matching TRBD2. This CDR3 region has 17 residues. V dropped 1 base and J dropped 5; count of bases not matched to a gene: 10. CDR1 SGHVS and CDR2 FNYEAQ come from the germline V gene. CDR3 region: CASSLVLAGGPNNEQFF. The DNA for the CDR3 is TGTGCCAGCAGCTTAGTACTCGCGGGGGGTCCCAACAATGAGCAGTTCTTC.

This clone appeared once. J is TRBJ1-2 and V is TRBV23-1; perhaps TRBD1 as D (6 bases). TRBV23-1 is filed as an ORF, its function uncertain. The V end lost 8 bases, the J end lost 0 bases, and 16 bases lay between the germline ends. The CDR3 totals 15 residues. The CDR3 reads CASGCTGSPNYGYTF. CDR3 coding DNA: TGCGCCAGCGGATGCACAGGGTCTCCTAACTATGGCTACACCTTC.

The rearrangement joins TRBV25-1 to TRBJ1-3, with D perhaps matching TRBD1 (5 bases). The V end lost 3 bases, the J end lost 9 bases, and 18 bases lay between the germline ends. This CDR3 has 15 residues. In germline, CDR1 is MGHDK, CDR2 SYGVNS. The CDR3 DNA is TGTGCCAGCAGTGATGCGGGGACCATACTCCGCACCATATATTTT. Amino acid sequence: CASSDAGTILRTIYF. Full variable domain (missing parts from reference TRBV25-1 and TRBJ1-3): EADIYQTPRYLVIGTGKKITLECSQTMGHDKMYWYQQDPGMELHLIHYSYGVNSTEKGDLSSESTVSRIRTEHFPLTLESARPSHTSQYLCASSDAGTILRTIYFGEGSWLTVV.

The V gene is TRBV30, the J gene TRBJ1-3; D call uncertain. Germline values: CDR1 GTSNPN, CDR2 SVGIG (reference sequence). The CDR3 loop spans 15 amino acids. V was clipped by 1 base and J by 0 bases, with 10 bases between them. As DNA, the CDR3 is TGTGCCTGGAGTGCCGTGGCCCTCTCTGGAAACACCATATATTTT. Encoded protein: CAWSAVALSGNTIYF.

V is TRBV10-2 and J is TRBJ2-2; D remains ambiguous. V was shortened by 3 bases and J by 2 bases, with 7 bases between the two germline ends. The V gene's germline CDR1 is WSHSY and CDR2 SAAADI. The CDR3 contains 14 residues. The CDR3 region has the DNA TGCGCCAGCAGTGATCAGTACAACACCGGGGAGCTGTTTTTT. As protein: CASSDQYNTGELFF.

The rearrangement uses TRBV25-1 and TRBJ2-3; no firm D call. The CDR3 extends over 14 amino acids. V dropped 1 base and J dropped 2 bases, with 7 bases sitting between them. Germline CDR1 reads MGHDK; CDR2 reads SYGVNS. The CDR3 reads CASSEFEATDTQYF. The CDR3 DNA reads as TGTGCCAGCAGTGAATTCGAGGCCACAGATACGCAGTATTTT.

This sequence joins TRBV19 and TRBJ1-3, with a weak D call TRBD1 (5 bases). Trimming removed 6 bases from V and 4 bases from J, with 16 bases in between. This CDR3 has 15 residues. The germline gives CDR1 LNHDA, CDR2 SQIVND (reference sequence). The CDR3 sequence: CASSLGGSVGNTIYF. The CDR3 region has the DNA TGTGCCAGTAGCCTCGGGGGTTCGGTCGGAAACACCATATATTTT.

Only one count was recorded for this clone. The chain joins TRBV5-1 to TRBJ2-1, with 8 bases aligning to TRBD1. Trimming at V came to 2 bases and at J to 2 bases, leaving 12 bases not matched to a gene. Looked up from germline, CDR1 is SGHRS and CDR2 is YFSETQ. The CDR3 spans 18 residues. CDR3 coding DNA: TGCGCCAGCAGCTTTCGGGGCCCCGGACAGGGACCCTACAATGAGCAGTTCTTC. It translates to CASSFRGPGQGPYNEQFF.

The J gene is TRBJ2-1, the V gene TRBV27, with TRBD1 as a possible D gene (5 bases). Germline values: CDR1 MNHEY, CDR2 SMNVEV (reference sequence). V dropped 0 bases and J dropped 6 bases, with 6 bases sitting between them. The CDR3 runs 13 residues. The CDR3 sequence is CASSLSQGNEQFF. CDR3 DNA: TGTGCCAGCAGTTTATCTCAGGGCAATGAGCAGTTCTTC.

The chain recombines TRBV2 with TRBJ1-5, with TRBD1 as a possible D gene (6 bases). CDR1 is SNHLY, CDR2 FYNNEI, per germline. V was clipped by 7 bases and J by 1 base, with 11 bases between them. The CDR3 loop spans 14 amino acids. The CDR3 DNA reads TGTGCCAGCAAGGGGGGGCTAAGCAATCAGCCCCAGCATTTT. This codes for CASKGGLSNQPQHF.

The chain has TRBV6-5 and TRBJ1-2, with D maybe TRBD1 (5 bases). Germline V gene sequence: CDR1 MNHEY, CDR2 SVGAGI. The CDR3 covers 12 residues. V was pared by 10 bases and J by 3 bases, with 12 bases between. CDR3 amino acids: CATQTEYYGYTF. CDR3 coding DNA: TGTGCCACCCAGACAGAATACTATGGCTACACCTTC.

This chain's CDR3 is CASSVASGGGRLSSPLHF. CDR3 coding DNA: TGTGCCAGCAGCGTAGCCTCCGGCGGGGGCCGTCTTAGTTCACCCCTCCACTTT. The chain carries TRBV9 and TRBJ1-6; possible D gene TRBD1, 6 bases. The germline gives CDR1 SGDLS, CDR2 YYNGEE. This CDR3 has 18 amino acids. V gave up 0 bases and J gave up 9 bases, with 22 bases separating them.

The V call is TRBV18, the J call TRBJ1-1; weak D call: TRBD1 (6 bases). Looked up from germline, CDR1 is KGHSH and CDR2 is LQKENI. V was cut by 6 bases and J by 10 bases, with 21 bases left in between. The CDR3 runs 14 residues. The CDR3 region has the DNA TGTGCCAGCTCCCCCCCGGTAACAGGGTATGGAGCTTTCTTT. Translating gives CASSPPVTGYGAFF.

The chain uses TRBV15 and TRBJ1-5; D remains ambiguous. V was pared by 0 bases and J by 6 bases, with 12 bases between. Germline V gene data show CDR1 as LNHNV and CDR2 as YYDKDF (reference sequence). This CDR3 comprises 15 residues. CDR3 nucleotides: TGTGCCACCAGCAGAGATTCCGGATCAGGTCAGCCCCAGCATTTT. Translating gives CATSRDSGSGQPQHF. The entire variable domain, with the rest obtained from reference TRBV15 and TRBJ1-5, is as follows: DAMVIQNPRYQVTQFGKPVTLSCSQTLNHNVMYWYQQKSSQAPKLLFHYYDKDFNNEADTPDNFQSRRPNTSFCFLDIRSPGLGDTAMYLCATSRDSGSGQPQHFGDGTRLSIL.

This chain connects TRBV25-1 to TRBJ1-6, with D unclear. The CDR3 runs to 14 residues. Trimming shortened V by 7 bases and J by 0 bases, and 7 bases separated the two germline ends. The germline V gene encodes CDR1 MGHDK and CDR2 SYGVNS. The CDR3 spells CASTYSSYNSPLHF. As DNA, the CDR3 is TGTGCCAGCACTTACAGCTCCTATAATTCACCCCTCCACTTT.

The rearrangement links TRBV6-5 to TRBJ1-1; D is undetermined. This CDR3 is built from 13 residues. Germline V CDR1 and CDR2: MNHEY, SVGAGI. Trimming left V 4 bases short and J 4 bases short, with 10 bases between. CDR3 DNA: TGTGCCAGCAGTTTCGGGGTACCCACTGAAGCTTTCTTT. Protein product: CASSFGVPTEAFF.

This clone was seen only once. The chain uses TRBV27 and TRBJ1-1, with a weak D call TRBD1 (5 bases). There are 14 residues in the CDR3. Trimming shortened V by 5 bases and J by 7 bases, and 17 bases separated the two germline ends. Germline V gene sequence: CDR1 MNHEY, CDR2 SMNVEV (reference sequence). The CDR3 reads CASSLTLGPFEAFF. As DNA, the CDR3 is TGTGCCAGCAGTCTTACACTGGGGCCCTTTGAAGCTTTCTTT.